The source of this T cell receptor (beta chain) is a study of T cells in Graves' hyperthyroidism and ophthalmopathy. On the study more broadly: Specimen type is peripheral blood, collected at initial diagnosis prior to any treatment. Study results and limitations: Blood shared most expanded thyroid clonotypes above 0.001.

Newly diagnosed patients aged 18 to 65 had hyperthyroidism of under 2 months' duration. Patients with uncontrolled infections, other autoimmune diseases, pregnancy or lactation were excluded. V was shortened by 3 bases and J by 0 bases, with 7 bases between the two germline ends. The CDR3 runs to 14 residues. The germline gives CDR1 SEHNR, CDR2 FQNEAQ (reference sequence). For this clonotype: The antigen remains unidentified. In this CDR3 the conserved last residue, phenylalanine or tryptophan, is missing, so a read error is likely.

Researchers amplified the TCR beta CDR3 regions from RNA transcripts. The HTBI primer set drove a first-round RT-PCR of the TCR CDR3. MiXCR, run by TCRdb on the multiplex PCR reads, gives a single entry per CDR3 protein. This sample carries a few hundred thousand distinct CDR3 sequences, approximately 25% of them seen once, and the ten largest clones take about 73%. Material for sequencing was blood. The chain has TRBV7-9 and TRBJ2-3; no clear D. The receptor comes from a man aged 50 to 60 with Graves' hyperthyroidism. This CDR3 is CASSFETSTDTQYL. The CDR3 DNA sequence: TGTGCCAGCAGCTTTGAGACTAGCACAGATACGCAGTATCTT.